Included here is one T cell receptor beta chain sequence, with context. Its antigen is unidentified. These data originate in a study of T cell clonotyping in hematopoietic cell transplantation. As for the study in general: Pretransplant recipient samples were taken after cytoreduction. Whole-study results and caveats: Without cell sorting, CD4 versus CD8 contributions remain unresolved. After transplant, recipient diversity fell while pathologically expanded clonotypes grew through day 180.

With 6 bases removed from V and 3 bases from J, the gap between germline ends came to 8 bases. The CDR3 runs 12 residues. Germline assignment: CDR1 MNHEY and CDR2 SVGAGI. Time point here: recipient sample about 28 days before transplant, after cytoreduction. Produced via immunoSEQ multiplex PCR; TCRdb's table is partial and in-frame only. The sample lists 30,000 to 40,000 clones, about 95% seen once, with around 1.6% in the top ten. The rearrangement joins TRBV6-5 to TRBJ1-2; unclear D gene. The sequences come from peripheral blood mononuclear cells, collected before stem cell transplant. The TCR comes from a man aged 35-49 years with chronic myeloid leukemia. Some clones in this sample may be carry-over from other donors' samples. Here the CDR3 DNA reads TGTGCCAGCAGGGAGGGAGACTATGGCTACACCTTC. Translated, it gives CASREGDYGYTF.